These 24 T cell receptor beta chains came from one sample sequenced in a study of Ad26.COV2.S vaccination and SARS-CoV-2 variants. Repertoires were generated with immunoSEQ multiplex PCR, while TCRdb's copy carries only in-frame clones and drops some. The data contain around 300,000 clones, 85% to 90% of them singletons. The treatment denotes: 15 to 20 received Ad26.COV2.S at low or high dose, single or two shots; roughly 5 received placebo; per-sample allocation not given. Day 63 after the first injection of vaccine or placebo was the sampling time. The specimen was peripheral blood, collected in a trial of Ad26.COV2.S vaccine versus placebo. The source of these receptors is a person between 18 and 59 years old who received the Ad26.COV2.S COVID-19 vaccine or a placebo.

This clone was detected only once. This rearrangement joins TRBV20-1 to TRBJ1-3; D is unclear. Germline V lookup: CDR1 DFQATT, CDR2 SNEGSKA (reference sequence). The V and J ends lost 3 bases and 0 bases respectively, with 9 bases between them. This CDR3 is built from 14 residues. The CDR3 here is CSASVGVSGNTIYF. CDR3 coding DNA: TGCAGTGCTAGTGTAGGAGTCTCTGGAAACACCATATATTTT.

J is TRBJ1-3 and V is TRBV3-1 (or the pseudogene TRBV3-2); no definite D call. The CDR3 length is 18 residues. CDR1 is LGHDT and CDR2 is YNNKEL in the germline V gene (reference sequence). V shed 4 bases and J shed 0 bases, with 19 bases lying between them. The CDR3 region is CASSPSLLLQSSGNTIYF. CDR3 in DNA: TGTGCCAGCAGCCCATCCCTCCTCCTACAGAGCTCTGGAAACACCATATATTTT.

This chain joins TRBV7-9 and TRBJ1-4, with no clear D. The germline V and J ends were trimmed by 1 base and 0 bases, with 9 bases remaining between them. Germline CDR1 reads SEHNR; CDR2 reads FQNEAQ (reference sequence). This CDR3 spans 16 amino acids. The CDR3 is CASSLVGSATNEKLFF. CDR3 nucleotide sequence: TGTGCCAGCAGCTTAGTGGGGTCGGCAACTAATGAAAAACTGTTTTTT.

V and J are TRBV2 and TRBJ1-6; D possibly corresponds to TRBD1 (6 bases). The V gene's germline CDR1 is SNHLY and CDR2 FYNNEI. The V end lost 7 bases, the J end lost 7 bases, and 14 bases lay between the germline ends. The CDR3 extends over 14 amino acids. The CDR3 sequence: CASIQGRSNSPLHF. Here the CDR3 DNA reads TGTGCCAGCATACAGGGACGGTCGAATTCACCCCTCCACTTT. Full variable domain (rest looked up from reference TRBV2 and TRBJ1-6): EPEVTQTPSHQVTQMGQEVILRCVPISNHLYFYWYRQILGQKVEFLVSFYNNEISEKSEIFDDQFSVERPDGSNFTLKIRSTKLEDSAMYFCASIQGRSNSPLHFGNGTRLTVT.

The genes are TRBV13 and TRBJ1-6, with D uncertain. CDR3 length: 16 amino acids. Trimming shortened V by 4 bases and J by 0 bases, and 10 bases separated the two germline ends. Germline lookup yields CDR1 PRHDT and CDR2 FYEKMQ (reference sequence). The CDR3 nucleotides read TGTGCCAGCAGCTCGATGGTGGTCTCCTATAATTCACCCCTCCACTTT. Translated, it gives CASSSMVVSYNSPLHF.

This clone was seen a few times. This chain connects TRBV4-1 to TRBJ1-6, with D perhaps matching TRBD1 (6 bases). V gave up 0 bases and J gave up 10 bases, with 13 bases separating them. The CDR3 sequence is 15 residues long. Germline CDR1 MGHRA, CDR2 YSYEKL. The CDR3 sequence is CASSQEQGLSSPLHF. The CDR3, as DNA: TGCGCCAGCAGCCAAGAACAGGGATTGTCCTCACCCCTCCACTTT.

The V and J genes are TRBV7-9 and TRBJ1-1; D may be TRBD1 (5 bases). The CDR3 contains 14 residues. Per germline, CDR1 SEHNR and CDR2 FQNEAQ (reference sequence). V was clipped by 7 bases and J by 0 bases, with 12 bases between them. The CDR3 protein is CASTPPGLNTEAFF. Written as DNA, the CDR3 is TGTGCCAGCACGCCCCCGGGGCTGAACACTGAAGCTTTCTTT.

The chain is built from TRBV6-2 or TRBV6-3 and TRBJ1-2; no definite D call. Germline V gene lookup returns CDR1 MNHEY and CDR2 SVGEGT. The CDR3 is made up of 15 amino acids. Trimming shortened V by 5 bases and J by 0 bases, and 13 bases separated the two germline ends. The CDR3 sequence is CASSGPDVANYGYTF. The CDR3 DNA reads TGTGCCAGCAGTGGGCCAGACGTCGCTAACTATGGCTACACCTTC.

This chain joins TRBV28 and TRBJ1-2; weak D call: TRBD1 (6 bases). CDR1 is MDHEN and CDR2 is SYDVKM in the germline V gene. The CDR3 loop spans 13 amino acids. Trimming stripped 4 bases from V and 4 bases from J, with 10 bases between. Here the CDR3 reads CASSSQGLYGYTF. DNA of the CDR3: TGTGCCAGCAGTTCACAGGGACTCTATGGCTACACCTTC.

The chain joins TRBV4-1 to TRBJ2-5; 7 positions agree with TRBD2. Germline trimming cut 1 base from V and 9 bases from J; bases unmatched to any gene: 11. The CDR3 is 15 amino acids. Per the germline V gene, CDR1 is MGHRA and CDR2 is YSYEKL. CDR3 sequence (DNA): TGCGCCAGCAGCCAAGTTAGCGGGCCGGTGGGGCCCCAGTACTTC. The encoded protein is CASSQVSGPVGPQYF.

The genes are TRBV4-1 and TRBJ1-1; D is ambiguous. Trimming left V 4 bases short and J 4 bases short, with 10 bases between. The CDR3 runs 13 residues. Per germline, CDR1 MGHRA and CDR2 YSYEKL. Here the CDR3 reads CASSPPYFTEAFF. The CDR3 region has the DNA TGCGCCAGCAGCCCCCCGTACTTCACTGAAGCTTTCTTT.

The chain joins TRBV6-2 or TRBV6-3 to TRBJ2-1; D remains ambiguous. Trimming stripped 2 bases from V and 13 bases from J, with 15 bases between. This CDR3 region has 13 residues. CDR1 MNHEY and CDR2 SVGEGT come from the germline V gene. The CDR3 region is CASSYVSFLFQFF. DNA for the CDR3: TGTGCCAGCAGTTACGTAAGTTTCCTTTTCCAGTTCTTC.

The genes are TRBV5-5 and TRBJ2-1; 7 nucleotides agree with TRBD2. V lost 6 bases, J lost 5 bases, and 14 bases stayed unmatched. Per the germline V gene, CDR1 is SGHKS and CDR2 is YYEKEE (reference sequence). CDR3 length: 16 amino acids. The DNA of the CDR3 is TGTGCCAGCATCTCTGCCGGGAGGTTCGGAAACAATGAGCAGTTCTTC. It translates to CASISAGRFGNNEQFF.

The rearrangement joins TRBV18 to TRBJ2-1, with 8 bases matching TRBD2. This CDR3 spans 15 amino acids. Germline CDR1 KGHSH, CDR2 LQKENI. V shed 3 bases and J 10 bases; nucleotides not matched to a gene: 11. The CDR3 sequence: CASSPSGSPVNEQFF. Written as DNA, the CDR3 is TGTGCCAGCTCACCGAGCGGGAGCCCTGTTAACGAGCAGTTCTTC.

This clone was recorded only once. The chain is built from TRBV10-1 and TRBJ2-3, with D perhaps TRBD2 (6 bases). Germline CDR1 is WNHNN and CDR2 is SYGVQD (reference sequence). V lost 8 bases to trimming and J lost 2 bases, with 17 bases between them. The CDR3 spans 15 residues. CDR3 sequence: CASQDPRDSTDTQYF. The CDR3 DNA sequence: TGCGCCAGCCAGGACCCTCGGGACTCCACAGATACGCAGTATTTT.

The V call is TRBV4-1, the J call TRBJ2-3, with D possibly TRBD1 on 6 matching bases. The V gene lost 4 bases and the J gene lost 9 bases, with 14 bases spanning the gap. The CDR3 extends over 13 amino acids. Germline CDR1 is MGHRA and CDR2 is YSYEKL. CDR3 nucleotide sequence: TGCGCCAGCAGCCCTCCGGGACAAACAACGCAGTATTTT. Its protein is CASSPPGQTTQYF.

V usage is TRBV7-3 and J usage is TRBJ1-1; weak D call: TRBD1 (6 bases). The germline CDR1 and CDR2 sequences are SGHTA and FQGTGA. The V and J ends lost 3 bases and 4 bases respectively, with 12 bases between them. The CDR3 has 14 residues. The CDR3: CASSLEGGTTEAFF. CDR3 in DNA: TGTGCCAGCAGCTTGGAAGGGGGGACCACTGAAGCTTTCTTT.

The count of this clone is one. The chain uses TRBV7-6 and TRBJ2-7; D is unresolved. Per germline, CDR1 SGHVS and CDR2 FNYEAQ. Trimming stripped 1 base from V and 3 bases from J, with 10 bases between. The CDR3 contains 14 residues. The CDR3 region has the DNA TGTGCCAGCAGCTTAGGGGTTGGGGTCTACGAGCAGTACTTC. It translates to CASSLGVGVYEQYF.

The J gene is TRBJ2-3, the V gene TRBV7-8; D gene unclear. The CDR3 spans 14 residues. Germline V gene sequence: CDR1 SGHVS, CDR2 FQNEAQ. The germline V and J ends were trimmed by 7 bases and 0 bases, with 11 bases remaining between them. CDR3 loop: CASTPDSSTDTQYF. The CDR3 region has the DNA TGTGCCAGCACCCCCGATAGCAGCACAGATACGCAGTATTTT.

The chain combines TRBV5-1 with TRBJ2-5, with D unresolved. Germline lookup yields CDR1 SGHRS and CDR2 YFSETQ. The V gene lost 0 bases and the J gene lost 2 bases, with 14 bases spanning the gap. CDR3 size: 16 residues. CDR3 nucleotide sequence: TGCGCCAGCAGCTTGGCTAGGAGCTATGATCAAGAGACCCAGTACTTC. Translating gives CASSLARSYDQETQYF.

The chain links TRBV7-6 to TRBJ2-3; 7 positions agree with TRBD1. The CDR3 sequence is 16 residues long. Germline V gene data show CDR1 as SGHVS and CDR2 as FNYEAQ. V shed 5 bases, J shed 6 bases, and the junction held 14 bases outside the gene matches. CDR3 DNA: TGTGCCAGCAGCCCTGGCCGGCGACAGGGACCCGATACGCAGTATTTT. This encodes CASSPGRRQGPDTQYF.

In this sample, this clone turned up a few times. The chain joins TRBV6-5 to TRBJ1-1, with no clear D. Deletions cut 0 bases from V and 1 base from J, with 9 bases between. Germline CDR1 is MNHEY and CDR2 is SVGAGI. CDR3 length: 15 residues. CDR3 sequence reads: CASSYSFPQNTEAFF. Written as DNA, the CDR3 is TGTGCCAGCAGTTACTCTTTTCCGCAGAACACTGAAGCTTTCTTT.

This clone was picked up a small number of times. The gene calls are TRBV18 and TRBJ2-3, with 14 bases fitting TRBD2. In germline, CDR1 is KGHSH, CDR2 LQKENI. The J segment lost 2 bases and the V segment lost 4 bases, leaving 5 bases of the junction unmatched. This CDR3 is 17 amino acids long. The CDR3 coding sequence is TGTGCCAGCTCACGAGGACTAGCGGGGGGATCCACAGATACGCAGTATTTT. It encodes CASSRGLAGGSTDTQYF.

The table lists this clone with a few counts. The V gene is TRBV19, the J gene TRBJ1-1, with unresolved D. The CDR3 has 16 amino acids. V was shortened by 7 bases and J by 0 bases, with 18 bases between the two germline ends. Germline V gene sequence: CDR1 LNHDA, CDR2 SQIVND (reference sequence). The CDR3 nucleotides are TGTGCCAGTACACCCCGGTCCGGGATTTTGAACACTGAAGCTTTCTTT. Translating gives CASTPRSGILNTEAFF.